These 5 T cell receptor beta chains were sequenced from one sample in a study of cytomegalovirus exposure and HLA in healthy donors. Primers: 60 Vbeta forward and 13 Jbeta reverse. The table came from immunoSEQ multiplex PCR; TCRdb's copy has only in-frame clones and leaves some out. The repertoire holds fewer than 100,000 clones, about 77% seen once, with approximately 4.7% in the top ten. The specimen was PBMCs. These receptor sequences come from a male donor in good health and CMV-seropositive.

This sequence joins TRBV7-6 and TRBJ1-4, with D possibly TRBD1 on 5 matching bases. Trimming cost V 8 bases and J 7 bases, with 14 bases left between them. Germline values: CDR1 SGHVS, CDR2 FNYEAQ. The CDR3 has 13 residues. In nucleotides, the CDR3 is TGTGCCAGCCGGCAGGGCTCCGTTGAAAAACTGTTTTTT. It is translated as CASRQGSVEKLFF.

The chain's CDR3 is CASSQDPENYGYTF. For the CDR3, the DNA is TGCGCCAGCAGCCAAGATCCGGAGAACTATGGCTACACCTTC. The chain links TRBV4-1 to TRBJ1-2, with no clear D. The V end lost 0 bases, the J end lost 2 bases, and 7 bases lay between the germline ends. CDR3 length: 14 amino acids. Germline-derived CDR1 and CDR2 are MGHRA and YSYEKL.

This rearrangement joins TRBV28 to TRBJ1-1; D gene uncertain. Germline-derived CDR1 and CDR2 are MDHEN and SYDVKM. Trimming took off 4 bases at V and 3 bases at J, with 21 bases between the two ends. CDR3 length: 17 residues. The CDR3 DNA follows: TGTGCCAGCAGTTCCCCGTGGGCCTCCTCCTCATACACTGAAGCTTTCTTT. It translates to CASSSPWASSSYTEAFF.

The chain has TRBV27 and TRBJ2-1; the D gene is possibly TRBD2 (5 bases). This CDR3 region has 12 residues. Germline V gives CDR1 MNHEY, CDR2 SMNVEV (reference sequence). Deletions cut 2 bases from V and 8 bases from J, with 7 bases between. CDR3: CASSLDYDEQFF. CDR3 coding DNA: TGTGCCAGCAGTTTAGACTATGATGAGCAGTTCTTC.

The CDR3 region is CASSLTSGMDEQYF. The CDR3 DNA follows: TGTGCCAGCAGTTTGACTAGCGGGATGGACGAGCAGTACTTC. The chain recombines TRBV6-1 with TRBJ2-7; 11 nucleotides align to TRBD2. Germline trimming cut 5 bases from V and 5 bases from J; bases unmatched to any gene: 5. CDR3 size: 14 residues. Germline CDR1 reads MNHNS; CDR2 reads SASEGT.